This T cell receptor beta chain was identified in a study of Ad26.COV2.S vaccination and SARS-CoV-2 variants. Data came from immunoSEQ multiplex PCR; TCRdb stores just in-frame clones and leaves some out. This sample carries 6,500 to 8,000 clones, about 83% of them seen once, and the ten largest clones take roughly 28%. Study-wide findings and caveats: Higher spike-specific TCR breadth was found in vaccine recipients than in placebo recipients. There was a possibility that the TCR breadth and depth analyses underestimated total T cell responses. Whether participants received vaccine or placebo, their non-spike TCR breadth was similar.

From germline, CDR1 is KGHDR and CDR2 SFDVKD. This CDR3 is 16 amino acids long. Trimming cost V 6 bases and J 3 bases; bases outside gene matches: 6. On this clone: The antigen is not known.

The sample was peripheral blood, taken after recovery from COVID-19. The chain combines TRBV24-1 with TRBJ2-1; 11 bases are a match to TRBD2. This TCR was recovered from a human donor who had recovered from COVID-19. The CDR3 is CATSPRLAGNYNEQFF. DNA of the CDR3: TGTGCCACCAGTCCCCGACTAGCGGGAAACTACAATGAGCAGTTCTTC.